This T cell receptor (beta chain) emerged from a study of control samples from healthy donors and cancer patients. Sequenced by immunoSEQ multiplex PCR; TCRdb stores in-frame clones only, minus some. The sample carries 150,000 to 200,000 clones, about nine tenths recorded once. The CDR3 totals 14 residues. V lost 6 bases to trimming and J lost 9 bases; unmatched junction nucleotides: 8. Germline V gene data show CDR1 as MNHEY and CDR2 as SMNVEV (reference sequence). The TCR originated in a woman aged 25 to 45 in good health. The specimen sequenced was blood. V and J are TRBV27 and TRBJ2-5; 12 nucleotides match TRBD1. This chain's CDR3 is CASSPGTGGEAQYF. The CDR3 DNA follows: TGTGCCAGCAGCCCGGGGACAGGGGGCGAGGCCCAGTACTTC.